Following are 23 T cell receptor beta chains from one sample sequenced in a study of PD-L1 blockade in urothelial cancer. Here immunoSEQ multiplex PCR was the method, and the copy in TCRdb shows in-frame clones only, minus some. Of tens of thousands of clones in the sample, about 72% were seen once. The material sequenced was PBMCs, taken around atezolizumab (anti-PD-L1) treatment. The source of these receptors is a man aged 65-85 years with urothelial cancer.

The chain uses TRBV5-1 and TRBJ1-6; 10 bases agree with TRBD1. Trimming took 6 bases from V and 9 from J; bases not matched to a gene: 12. Per germline, CDR1 SGHRS and CDR2 YFSETQ. The CDR3 contains 16 residues. The CDR3 coding sequence is TGCGCCAGCACTCAGGGGGACAGGGGAAATACTTCACCCCTCCACTTT. Encoded protein: CASTQGDRGNTSPLHF.

This chain links TRBV11-1 with TRBJ2-1, with a possible D match to TRBD2 (6 bases). Germline values: CDR1 SGHAT, CDR2 FQDESV (reference sequence). The germline V and J ends were trimmed by 5 bases and 5 bases, with 13 bases remaining between them. This CDR3 has 14 amino acids. The CDR3, as DNA: TGTGCCAGCAGCGACGGGACTGGAGACAATGAGCAGTTCTTC. It specifies CASSDGTGDNEQFF.

The chain uses TRBV9 and TRBJ2-3; 7 positions agree with TRBD1. The germline V gene has CDR1 SGDLS and CDR2 YYNGEE. V lost 6 bases, J lost 3 bases, and 10 bases stayed unmatched. This CDR3 region has 15 residues. As DNA, the CDR3 is TGTGCCAGCACCAGACAGGGAACGGGGACAGATACGCAGTATTTT. Translated, it gives CASTRQGTGTDTQYF. Drawing the rest from reference TRBV9 and TRBJ2-3, the complete variable domain is DSGVTQTPKHLITATGQRVTLRCSPRSGDLSVYWYQQSLDQGLQFLIQYYNGEERAKGNILERFSAQQFPDLHSELNLSSLELGDSALYFCASTRQGTGTDTQYFGPGTRLTVL.

Here the CDR3 DNA reads TGTGCCAGCAGCCCCGGTGGGAGCAGCAATCAGCCCCAGCATTTT. Translated: CASSPGGSSNQPQHF. The rearrangement links TRBV4-2 to TRBJ1-5; no reliable D call. The CDR3 has 15 residues. Germline loops: CDR1 LGHNA, CDR2 YNFKEQ. Between the trimmed V and J ends, which lost 4 bases and 1 base, there was a span of 11 bases.

The chain has TRBV5-1 and TRBJ2-2; 7 positions agree with TRBD1. V shed 4 bases, J shed 1 base, and the junction held 4 bases outside the gene matches. CDR3 length equals 15 residues. Germline assignment: CDR1 SGHRS and CDR2 YFSETQ. CDR3 residues: CASSRDRLNTGELFF. The CDR3 DNA reads TGCGCCAGCAGCCGGGACAGACTGAACACCGGGGAGCTGTTTTTT.

The chain is built from TRBV11-1 and TRBJ2-3; 14 positions agree with TRBD2. Germline-derived CDR1 and CDR2 are SGHAT and FQDESV (reference sequence). The CDR3 totals 16 residues. V shed 4 bases, J shed 6 bases, and the junction held 6 bases outside the gene matches. For the CDR3, the DNA is TGTGCCAGCAGCTGGGGACTAGCGGGAGCCCGTGATACGCAGTATTTT. Translation: CASSWGLAGARDTQYF.

Comments on this clone: One end of the junction varies from germline; a read error may be responsible. V and J are TRBV18 and TRBJ2-1, with 7 bases lining up with TRBD2. Germline V CDR1 and CDR2: KGHSH, LQKENI. CDR3 length: 15 amino acids. Here the CDR3 DNA reads TGTGCCAGCTCACCACGGGGGGGGTCCTCCAATGAGCAGTTCTTC. Translation: CASSPRGGSSNEQFF.

The DNA for the CDR3 is TGTGCCAGCAGCTTGGAGGGGGCGCGGAGCACAGATACGCAGTATTTT. It codes for CASSLEGARSTDTQYF. The chain recombines TRBV5-8 with TRBJ2-3; 7 bases are a match to TRBD1. The V segment lost 0 bases and the J segment 0 bases; nucleotides outside the gene matches: 4. CDR3 length: 16 residues. Germline V gene data show CDR1 as SGHTS and CDR2 as YDEGEE. The full variable domain, rest sourced from reference TRBV5-8 and TRBJ2-3, is EAGVTQSPTHLIKTRGQQATLRCSPISGHTSVYWYQQALGLGLQFLLWYDEGEERNRGNFPPRFSGRQFPNYSSELNVNALELEDSALYLCASSLEGARSTDTQYFGPGTRLTVL.

The CDR3 DNA sequence: TGTGCAAGTCGCCCCGCGGGTCCGGAGATGGAGACCCAGTACTTC. This gives the protein CASRPAGPEMETQYF. The chain carries TRBV12-2 and TRBJ2-5; TRBD2, as called in the table, went unchecked against the DNA. TRBV12-2 constitutes a pseudogene. This CDR3 is built from 15 residues.

This clone was counted once. The chain carries TRBV5-1 and TRBJ2-7; 8 nucleotides match TRBD2. The V gene's germline CDR1 is SGHRS and CDR2 YFSETQ. The CDR3 runs to 17 residues. Trimming at V came to 4 bases and at J to 7 bases, leaving 19 bases not matched to a gene. Here the CDR3 DNA reads TGCGCCAGCAGCCTCAGCTCCGGGACTAGTCTCCCTAGAGAGCAGTACTTC. Residues: CASSLSSGTSLPREQYF. Full variable domain (remainder filled in from reference TRBV5-1 and TRBJ2-7): KAGVTQTPRYLIKTRGQQVTLSCSPISGHRSVSWYQQTPGQGLQFLFEYFSETQRNKGNFPGRFSGRQFSNSRSEMNVSTLELGDSALYLCASSLSSGTSLPREQYFGPGTRLTVT.

The chain has TRBV5-6 and TRBJ2-5; TRBD2 matches 14 bases. The CDR3 has 19 residues. Germline trimming cut 3 bases from V and 5 bases from J; bases unmatched to any gene: 15. CDR1 is SGHDT, CDR2 YYEEEE, per germline. CDR3 region: CASSSPGLAGEGGTETQYF. The CDR3 DNA is TGTGCCAGCAGCTCACCGGGACTAGCGGGGGAGGGGGGTACTGAGACCCAGTACTTC.

A single count supports this clone. The gene calls are TRBV10-3 and TRBJ2-3; D might be TRBD2 (7 bases). Between the trimmed V and J ends, which lost 8 bases and 2 bases, there was a span of 20 bases. There are 16 residues in the CDR3. CDR1 ENHRY and CDR2 SYGVKD come from the germline V gene. The chain's CDR3 is CAISMRGGDLTDTQYF. CDR3 DNA sequence: TGTGCCATCTCAATGAGGGGGGGAGATCTCACAGATACGCAGTATTTT.

The chain combines TRBV19 with TRBJ2-5, with D maybe TRBD1 (5 bases). Trimming removed 7 bases at V and 5 bases at J, with 14 bases between. CDR3 length equals 13 residues. Germline-derived CDR1 and CDR2 are LNHDA and SQIVND (reference sequence). The CDR3 DNA reads as TGTGCCAGTAAGGTCAGGGTCGGGGAGACCCAGTACTTC. Residues: CASKVRVGETQYF.

The chain employs TRBV4-3 and TRBJ2-1; perhaps TRBD1 as D (7 bases). Trimming left V 1 base short and J 4 bases short, with 14 bases between. The CDR3 is 16 amino acids. The germline V gene has CDR1 LGHNA and CDR2 YSLEER. As DNA, the CDR3 is TGCGCCAGCAGCCAAGCGGAGGGGGCGGATTACAATGAGCAGTTCTTC. Its protein is CASSQAEGADYNEQFF.

This clone occurred once. This chain connects TRBV9 to TRBJ2-7, with D perhaps matching TRBD1 (6 bases). The germline gives CDR1 SGDLS, CDR2 YYNGEE. CDR3 length: 13 amino acids. Trimming removed 0 bases at V and 6 bases at J, with 10 bases between. CDR3 region: CASSVALDSEQYF. The CDR3 bases are TGTGCCAGCAGCGTAGCCCTGGACAGCGAGCAGTACTTC.

This clone occurred once. J is TRBJ2-7 and V is TRBV11-2; 8 nucleotides align to TRBD2. Germline lookup yields CDR1 SGHAT and CDR2 FQNNGV. V trimming: 3 bases; J trimming: 4 bases; junction bases outside the gene matches: 17. The CDR3 spans 18 residues. CDR3: CASSFGGGGRRGAYEQYF. CDR3 coding DNA: TGTGCCAGCAGCTTTGGCGGGGGCGGGAGGCGCGGGGCGTACGAGCAGTACTTC.

The chain joins TRBV5-1 to TRBJ2-7, with D possibly matching TRBD1 (6 bases). Trimming pared 1 base from V and 1 base from J, leaving 6 bases between. The CDR3 sequence is 13 residues long. Per the germline V gene, CDR1 is SGHRS and CDR2 is YFSETQ. CDR3 residues: CASSLRGSYEQYF. The CDR3 bases are TGCGCCAGCAGCTTGAGGGGGTCCTACGAGCAGTACTTC.

Written as DNA, the CDR3 is TGTGCCAGCAGCCATACTAGCTATGGCACAGATACGCAGTATTTT. Its translation: CASSHTSYGTDTQYF. V and J are TRBV7-9 and TRBJ2-3; tentative D call: TRBD2 (6 bases). This CDR3 comprises 15 residues. Germline assignment: CDR1 SEHNR and CDR2 FQNEAQ (reference sequence). V lost 5 bases to trimming and J lost 1 base, with 13 bases between them. The full variable domain, its missing parts supplied by reference TRBV7-9 and TRBJ2-3, is DTGVSQNPRHKITKRGQNVTFRCDPISEHNRLYWYRQTLGQGPEFLTYFQNEAQLEKSRLLSDRFSAERPKGSFSTLEIQRTEQGDSAMYLCASSHTSYGTDTQYFGPGTRLTVL.

CDR3 protein: CSVEVTNTYEQYF. The CDR3 DNA is TGCAGCGTTGAAGTGACAAACACCTACGAGCAGTACTTC. The chain carries TRBV29-1 and TRBJ2-7; D is unresolved. The CDR3 is 13 residues long. Germline assignment: CDR1 SQVTM and CDR2 ANQGSEA. Trimming removed 1 base from V and 2 bases from J, with 9 bases in between.

Here the CDR3 DNA reads TGTGCCAGCAGCCCCCGACTAGCGGACCTAATGGAGACCCAGTACTTC. Its translation is CASSPRLADLMETQYF. The chain couples TRBV11-3 to TRBJ2-5; TRBD2 aligns across 9 bases. The CDR3 spans 16 residues. The V and J ends lost 5 bases and 5 bases, in that order; junction bases with no gene match: 12. Germline V gene lookup returns CDR1 SGHNT and CDR2 YENEEA.

A single count supports this clone. This chain links TRBV5-4 with TRBJ2-1; tentative D call: TRBD2 (5 bases). Trimming cost V 4 bases and J 5 bases, with 16 bases left between them. Germline V gene lookup returns CDR1 SGHNT and CDR2 YYREEE (reference sequence). The CDR3 contains 15 residues. The CDR3 region is CASSRLGGGNNEQFF. DNA of the CDR3: TGTGCCAGCAGCCGGTTAGGCGGAGGCAACAATGAGCAGTTCTTC.

The chain has TRBV7-2 and TRBJ2-5; D is possibly TRBD2 (6 bases). V was clipped by 2 bases and J by 2 bases, with 21 bases between them. Germline V gene lookup returns CDR1 SGHTA and CDR2 FQGNSA. The CDR3 extends over 18 amino acids. In DNA form, the CDR3 reads TGTGCCAGCAGCTTAAAGTTAAGTGGTAGCGGAAAACAAGAGACCCAGTACTTC. As protein: CASSLKLSGSGKQETQYF. Using reference TRBV7-2 and TRBJ2-5 for the parts outside the CDR3, the full variable domain is GAGVSQSPSNKVTEKGKDVELRCDPISGHTALYWYRQSLGQGLEFLIYFQGNSAPDKSGLPSDRFSAERTGGSVSTLTIQRTQQEDSAVYLCASSLKLSGSGKQETQYFGPGTRLLVL.

The J gene is TRBJ1-6, the V gene TRBV7-2; D perhaps matches TRBD1 (6 bases). V was pared by 1 base and J by 7 bases, with 8 bases between. The CDR3 sequence is 14 residues long. The germline V gene encodes CDR1 SGHTA and CDR2 FQGNSA. Here the CDR3 DNA reads TGTGCCAGCAGCTTAGGCAGGGGCAATTCACCCCTCCACTTT. Encoded protein: CASSLGRGNSPLHF.